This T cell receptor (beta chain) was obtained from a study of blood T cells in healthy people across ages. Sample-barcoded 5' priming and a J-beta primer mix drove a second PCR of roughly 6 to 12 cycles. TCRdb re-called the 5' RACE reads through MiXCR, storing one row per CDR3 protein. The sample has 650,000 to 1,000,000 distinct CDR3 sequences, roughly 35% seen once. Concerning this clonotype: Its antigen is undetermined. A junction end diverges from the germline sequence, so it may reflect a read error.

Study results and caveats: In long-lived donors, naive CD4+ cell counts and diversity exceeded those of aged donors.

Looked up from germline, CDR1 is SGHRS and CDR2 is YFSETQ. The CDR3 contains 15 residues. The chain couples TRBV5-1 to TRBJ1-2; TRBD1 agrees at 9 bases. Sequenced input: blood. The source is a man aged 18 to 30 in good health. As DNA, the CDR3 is TGCGCCGGCAGCAAGGGGACAGGGAGATATGATGGCTACACCTTC. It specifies CAGSKGTGRYDGYTF.